This T cell receptor beta chain was documented in a study of radiation and T cells in renal cell carcinoma (TCRdb year 2020). About the investigation overall: The samples were drawn from a clinical trial, where primary renal cell carcinomas were treated with 15 Gy of stereotactic body radiation therapy and then removed by nephrectomy 4 weeks afterward. A total of some 55 samples underwent TCR beta sequencing, made up of roughly 26 tumors and about 27 peripheral blood samples. A total of 4,016,671 unique CDR3 nucleotide sequences, encoding some 2,700,000 unique CDR3 amino acid sequences, were found across all 55 or so samples.

Between the V and J ends, shortened by 5 bases and 2 bases respectively, the junction contains 27 bases. CDR1 and CDR2 are drawn from the germline V gene (reference sequence): SEHNR, FQNEAQ. The CDR3 has 19 amino acids, counting the end cysteine and phenylalanine. CDR3 DNA only is kept here, 57 bases in frame from base 1. The immunoSEQ kit was used, according to the manufacturer's recommendations, to generate TCR beta libraries from genomic DNA. To prepare the libraries, a first multiplex PCR with proprietary primers was run, followed by a second PCR that added unique barcodes, and a bead cleanup was done after each round. A kit-provided positive control reaction and a negative control reaction were included in every sample batch. The final libraries underwent checking on an Agilent 4200 TapeStation D1000 ScreenTape, volumetric pooling, and quantification by qPCR. An Illumina NextSeq500 fitted with a MidOutput 150-cycle cartridge performed the sequencing, running 156 Read1 cycles and 15 Index1 cycles with the kit's custom primers. The pooled library was loaded at 1.0 pM, and roughly 20% PhiX control was spiked in. The study's own analysis went as follows. Vendor-processed data were analyzed in R, with a clonotype defined as all T cells sharing the same CDR3 nucleotide sequence. For clone abundance analyses, frequencies were normalized to the 10,000 most abundant clones in each sample. Public T cell clones, which averaged fewer than five per sample, were excluded before analysis. Tumor-enriched clonotypes and baseline blood-enriched clonotypes were defined as those with an abundance difference of at least 32-fold between compartments. A beta-binomial differential abundance model was applied to find clonotypes that expanded or contracted between blood time points. Tumor-blood repertoire similarity was measured with the Baroni-Urbani and Buser coefficient, and groups were compared using two-tailed Wilcoxon tests in R. TCRdb provides this immuneACCESS table in a form limited to in-frame rearrangements. Some clones are lacking; in checked studies, under half of them reflect an unresolved V gene, and why the rest are absent is not known. The D gene and trimming were derived from the DNA, and the V and J assignments and clone size from that table. The sample table shows 87,000 or so clones, and 86% are seen once. The leading ten clones occupy roughly 8% of the sample.

What the work shows at the level of the full study, not this receptor alone: No pretreatment tumor biopsies were available, so the baseline intratumoral presence of clonotypes could not be determined. Changes in the blood repertoire were not tracked past 4 weeks after treatment. An increase in top tumor clonotypes in blood was observed from baseline to 2 weeks post-radiation, followed by contraction by 4 weeks, which was taken to suggest transient expansion of tumor-resident clones. Effects of radiation dose or scheduling on the TCR repertoire could not be addressed with the single-armed trial design.

The sample's time point label, decoded: baseline pretreatment blood. The sample's treatment or condition label, in plain terms: 15 Gy SBRT to primary tumor, nephrectomy 4 weeks later. To follow tumor-enriched clonotypes, serial peripheral blood was collected from radiation-treated patients at baseline and at 2 weeks and 4 weeks after SBRT. Renal cell carcinoma with clear cell pathology was present in all patients. The QIAamp DNA Blood Mini Kit (Qiagen) was used to prepare genomic DNA for TCR sequencing. The analyses included only samples that passed all quality control checks. On this clone: It lacks a known antigen. Base qualities are not recorded, but no much larger clone differs from it by a single base.

This TCR came from a man aged 45-65 years with renal cell carcinoma. The chain uses TRBV7-9 and TRBJ2-5; TRBD1 is a weak D gene call, 5 bases matching. The sample in question was blood, obtained from a patient whose treatment included radiotherapy and nephrectomy. CDR3 loop: CASSQPPRALILVQETQYF. At the DNA level, the sequence is TGTGCCAGCAGCCAGCCCCCCAGGGCACTGATTTTGGTTCAAGAGACCCAGTACTTC.